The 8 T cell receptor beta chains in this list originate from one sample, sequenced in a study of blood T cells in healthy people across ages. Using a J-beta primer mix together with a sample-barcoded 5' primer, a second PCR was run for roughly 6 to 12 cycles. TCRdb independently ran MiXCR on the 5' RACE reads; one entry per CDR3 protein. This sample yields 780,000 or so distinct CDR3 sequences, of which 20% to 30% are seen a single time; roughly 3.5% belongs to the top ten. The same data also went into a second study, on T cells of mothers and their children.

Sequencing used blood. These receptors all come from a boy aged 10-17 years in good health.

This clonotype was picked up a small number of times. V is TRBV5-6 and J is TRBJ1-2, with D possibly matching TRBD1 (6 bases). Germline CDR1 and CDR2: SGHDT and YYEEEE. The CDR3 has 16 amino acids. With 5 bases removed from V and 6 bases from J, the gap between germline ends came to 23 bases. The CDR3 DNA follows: TGTGCCAGCAGTTTCGGACAGCCGCGAGTACAGAATGGCTACACCTTC. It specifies CASSFGQPRVQNGYTF.

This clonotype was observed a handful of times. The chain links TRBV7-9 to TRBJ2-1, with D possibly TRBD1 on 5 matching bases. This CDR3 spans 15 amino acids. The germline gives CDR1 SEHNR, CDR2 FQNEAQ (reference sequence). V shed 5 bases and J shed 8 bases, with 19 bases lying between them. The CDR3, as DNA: TGTGCCAGCAGCCCTCGACAGACCCCACACCATGAGCAGTTCTTC. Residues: CASSPRQTPHHEQFF. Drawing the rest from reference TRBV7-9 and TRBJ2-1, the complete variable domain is DTGVSQNPRHKITKRGQNVTFRCDPISEHNRLYWYRQTLGQGPEFLTYFQNEAQLEKSRLLSDRFSAERPKGSFSTLEIQRTEQGDSAMYLCASSPRQTPHHEQFFGPGTRLTVL.

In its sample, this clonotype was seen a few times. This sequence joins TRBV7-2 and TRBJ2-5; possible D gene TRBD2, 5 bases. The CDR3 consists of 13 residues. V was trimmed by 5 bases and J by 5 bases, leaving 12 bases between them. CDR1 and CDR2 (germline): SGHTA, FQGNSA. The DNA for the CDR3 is TGTGCCAGCAGCATTAGCGAAGCGGAGACCCAGTACTTC. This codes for CASSISEAETQYF. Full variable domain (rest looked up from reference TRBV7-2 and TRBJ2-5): GAGVSQSPSNKVTEKGKDVELRCDPISGHTALYWYRQSLGQGLEFLIYFQGNSAPDKSGLPSDRFSAERTGGSVSTLTIQRTQQEDSAVYLCASSISEAETQYFGPGTRLLVL.

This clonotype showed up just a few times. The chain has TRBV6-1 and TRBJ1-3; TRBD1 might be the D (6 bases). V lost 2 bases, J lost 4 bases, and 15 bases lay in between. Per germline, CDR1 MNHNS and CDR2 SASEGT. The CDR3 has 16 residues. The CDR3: CASSEIGQGSGNTIYF. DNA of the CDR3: TGTGCCAGCAGTGAAATTGGTCAGGGGTCCGGAAACACCATATATTTT.

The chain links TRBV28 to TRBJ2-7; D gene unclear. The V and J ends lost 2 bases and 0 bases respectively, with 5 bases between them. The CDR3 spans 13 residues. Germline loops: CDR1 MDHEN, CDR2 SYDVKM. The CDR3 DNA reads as TGTGCCAGCAGTTTAATAAGCTCCTACGAGCAGTACTTC. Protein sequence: CASSLISSYEQYF.

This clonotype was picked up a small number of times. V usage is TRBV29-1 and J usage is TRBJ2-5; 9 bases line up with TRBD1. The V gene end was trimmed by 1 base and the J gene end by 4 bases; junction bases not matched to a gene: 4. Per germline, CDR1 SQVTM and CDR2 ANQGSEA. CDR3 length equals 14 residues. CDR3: CSVEGTGEIETQYF. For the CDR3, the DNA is TGCAGCGTTGAAGGGACAGGGGAAATAGAGACCCAGTACTTC.

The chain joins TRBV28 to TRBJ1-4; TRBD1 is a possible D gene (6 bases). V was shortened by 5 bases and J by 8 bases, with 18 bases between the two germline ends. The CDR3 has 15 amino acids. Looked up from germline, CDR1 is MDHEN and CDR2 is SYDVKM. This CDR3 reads CASSATGTSGEKLFF. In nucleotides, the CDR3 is TGTGCCAGCAGTGCGACCGGGACATCAGGAGAAAAACTGTTTTTT.

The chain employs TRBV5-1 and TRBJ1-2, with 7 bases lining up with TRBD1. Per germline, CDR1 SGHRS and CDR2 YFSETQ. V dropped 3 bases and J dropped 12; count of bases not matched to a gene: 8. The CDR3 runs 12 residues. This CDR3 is CASSSQGGFDTF. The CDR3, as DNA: TGCGCCAGCAGCTCCCAGGGGGGCTTCGACACCTTC.